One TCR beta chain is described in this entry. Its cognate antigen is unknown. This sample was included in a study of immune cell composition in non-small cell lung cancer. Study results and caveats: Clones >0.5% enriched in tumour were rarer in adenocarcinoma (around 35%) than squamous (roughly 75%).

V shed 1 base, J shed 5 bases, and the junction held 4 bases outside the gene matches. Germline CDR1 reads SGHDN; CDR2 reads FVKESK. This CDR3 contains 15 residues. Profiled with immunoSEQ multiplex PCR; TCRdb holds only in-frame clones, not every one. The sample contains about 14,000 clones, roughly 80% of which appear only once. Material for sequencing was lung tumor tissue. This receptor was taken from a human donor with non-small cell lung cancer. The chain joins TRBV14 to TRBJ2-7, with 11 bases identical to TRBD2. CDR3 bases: TGTGCCAGCAGCCAAGGACTAGCGGGAAGACACGAGCAGTACTTC. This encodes CASSQGLAGRHEQYF. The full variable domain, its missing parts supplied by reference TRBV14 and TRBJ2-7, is EAGVTQFPSHSVIEKGQTVTLRCDPISGHDNLYWYRRVMGKEIKFLLHFVKESKQDESGMPNNRFLAERTGGTYSTLKVQPAELEDSGVYFCASSQGLAGRHEQYFGPGTRLTVT.